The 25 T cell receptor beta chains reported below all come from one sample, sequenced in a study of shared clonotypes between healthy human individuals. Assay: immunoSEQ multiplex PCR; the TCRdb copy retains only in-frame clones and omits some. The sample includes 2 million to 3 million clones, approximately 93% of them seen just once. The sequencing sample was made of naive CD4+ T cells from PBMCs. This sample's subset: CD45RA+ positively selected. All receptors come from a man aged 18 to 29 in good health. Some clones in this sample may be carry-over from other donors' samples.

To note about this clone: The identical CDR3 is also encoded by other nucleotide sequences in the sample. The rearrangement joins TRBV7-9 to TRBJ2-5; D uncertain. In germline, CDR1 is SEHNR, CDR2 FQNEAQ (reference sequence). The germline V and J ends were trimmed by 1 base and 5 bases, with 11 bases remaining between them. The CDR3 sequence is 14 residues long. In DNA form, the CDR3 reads TGTGCCAGCAGCTTAGGTGCAGGTCAGGAGACCCAGTACTTC. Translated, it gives CASSLGAGQETQYF. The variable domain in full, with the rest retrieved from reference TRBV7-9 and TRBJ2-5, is DTGVSQNPRHKITKRGQNVTFRCDPISEHNRLYWYRQTLGQGPEFLTYFQNEAQLEKSRLLSDRFSAERPKGSFSTLEIQRTEQGDSAMYLCASSLGAGQETQYFGPGTRLLVL.

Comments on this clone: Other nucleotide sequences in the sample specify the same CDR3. Here the CDR3 reads CASSFGLAGAYEQYF. The CDR3 nucleotides read TGTGCCAGCAGTTTCGGGCTAGCGGGAGCCTACGAGCAGTACTTC. V usage is TRBV28 and J usage is TRBJ2-7; 10 bases align to TRBD2. The V segment lost 3 bases and the J segment 2 bases; nucleotides outside the gene matches: 4. Germline V gene data show CDR1 as MDHEN and CDR2 as SYDVKM. The CDR3 has 15 amino acids. The whole variable domain, filled in from reference TRBV28 and TRBJ2-7, reads DVKVTQSSRYLVKRTGEKVFLECVQDMDHENMFWYRQDPGLGLRLIYFSYDVKMKEKGDIPEGYSVSREKKERFSLILESASTNQTSMYLCASSFGLAGAYEQYFGPGTRLTVT.

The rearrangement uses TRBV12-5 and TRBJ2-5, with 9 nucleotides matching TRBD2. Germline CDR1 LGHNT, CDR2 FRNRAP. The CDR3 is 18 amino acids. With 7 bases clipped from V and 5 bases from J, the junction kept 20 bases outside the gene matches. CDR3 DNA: TGTGCTAGTGCCCCGGTTGTTAGCGGGAGCCCGGATTGGGAGACCCAGTACTTC. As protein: CASAPVVSGSPDWETQYF.

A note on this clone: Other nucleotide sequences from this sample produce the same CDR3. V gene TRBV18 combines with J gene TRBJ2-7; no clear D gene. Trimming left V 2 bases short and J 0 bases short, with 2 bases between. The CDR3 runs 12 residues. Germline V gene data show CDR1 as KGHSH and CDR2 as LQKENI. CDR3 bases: TGTGCCAGCTCACCATTCTCCTACGAGCAGTACTTC. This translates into CASSPFSYEQYF.

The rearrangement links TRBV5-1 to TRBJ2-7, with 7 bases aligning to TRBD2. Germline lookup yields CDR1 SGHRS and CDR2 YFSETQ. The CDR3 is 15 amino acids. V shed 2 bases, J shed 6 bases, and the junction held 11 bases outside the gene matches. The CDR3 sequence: CASSFAAGALGEQYF. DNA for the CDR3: TGCGCCAGCAGCTTCGCGGCGGGAGCTTTGGGCGAGCAGTACTTC.

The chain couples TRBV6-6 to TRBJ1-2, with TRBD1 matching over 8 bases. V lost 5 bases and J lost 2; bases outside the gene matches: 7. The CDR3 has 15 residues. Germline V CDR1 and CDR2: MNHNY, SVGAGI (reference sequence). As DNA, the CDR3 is TGTGCCAGCAGTAGCGGACAGGGTATAAACTATGGCTACACCTTC. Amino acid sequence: CASSSGQGINYGYTF.

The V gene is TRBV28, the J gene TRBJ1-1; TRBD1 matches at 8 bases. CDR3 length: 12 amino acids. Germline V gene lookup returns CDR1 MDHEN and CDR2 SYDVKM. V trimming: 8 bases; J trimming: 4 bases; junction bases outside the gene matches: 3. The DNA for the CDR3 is TGTGCCAGCCAAACAGGGGGCACTGAAGCTTTCTTT. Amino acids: CASQTGGTEAFF.

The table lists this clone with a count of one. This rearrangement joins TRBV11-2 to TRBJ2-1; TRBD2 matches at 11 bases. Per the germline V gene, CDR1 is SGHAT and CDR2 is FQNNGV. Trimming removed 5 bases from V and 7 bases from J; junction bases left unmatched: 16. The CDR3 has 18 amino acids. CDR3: CASSPLGLAGPLKNEQFF. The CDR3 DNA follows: TGTGCCAGCAGCCCCCTCGGACTAGCGGGCCCCCTAAAAAATGAGCAGTTCTTC.

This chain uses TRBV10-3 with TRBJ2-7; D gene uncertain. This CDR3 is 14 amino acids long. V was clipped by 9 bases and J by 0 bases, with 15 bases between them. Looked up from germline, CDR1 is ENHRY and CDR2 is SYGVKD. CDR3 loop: CAMRPEASSYEQYF. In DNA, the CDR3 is TGTGCCATGAGACCAGAAGCTAGCTCCTACGAGCAGTACTTC.

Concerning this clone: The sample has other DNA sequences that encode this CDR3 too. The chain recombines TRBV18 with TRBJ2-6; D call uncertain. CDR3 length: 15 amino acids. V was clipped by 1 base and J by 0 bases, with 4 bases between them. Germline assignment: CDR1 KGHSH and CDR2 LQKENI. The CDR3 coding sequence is TGTGCCAGCTCACCACTGGGCTCTGGGGCCAACGTCCTGACTTTC. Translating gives CASSPLGSGANVLTF. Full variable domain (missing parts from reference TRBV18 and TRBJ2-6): NAGVMQNPRHLVRRRGQEARLRCSPMKGHSHVYWYRQLPEEGLKFMVYLQKENIIDESGMPKERFSAEFPKEGPSILRIQQVVRGDSAAYFCASSPLGSGANVLTFGAGSRLTVL.

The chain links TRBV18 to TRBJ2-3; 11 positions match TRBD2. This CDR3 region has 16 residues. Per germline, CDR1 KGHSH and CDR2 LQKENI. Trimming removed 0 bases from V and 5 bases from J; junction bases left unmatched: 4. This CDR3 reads CASSPPLLAGGDTQYF. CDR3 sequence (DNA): TGTGCCAGCTCACCACCATTGCTAGCGGGAGGAGATACGCAGTATTTT.

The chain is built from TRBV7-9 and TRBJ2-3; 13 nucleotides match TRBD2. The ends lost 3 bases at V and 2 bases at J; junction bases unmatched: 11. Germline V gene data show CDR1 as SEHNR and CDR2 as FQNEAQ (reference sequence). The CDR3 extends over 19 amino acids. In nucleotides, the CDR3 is TGTGCCAGCAGCTTCAGAATAGGGACTAGCGGGAAACCCACAGATACGCAGTATTTT. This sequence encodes CASSFRIGTSGKPTDTQYF.

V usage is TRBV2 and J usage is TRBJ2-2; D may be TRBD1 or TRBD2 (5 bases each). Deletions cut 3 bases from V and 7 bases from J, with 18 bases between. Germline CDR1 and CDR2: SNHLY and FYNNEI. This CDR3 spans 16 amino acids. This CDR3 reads CASSEPPVGGGGELFF. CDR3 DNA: TGTGCCAGCAGTGAGCCTCCTGTTGGGGGTGGCGGGGAGCTGTTTTTT.

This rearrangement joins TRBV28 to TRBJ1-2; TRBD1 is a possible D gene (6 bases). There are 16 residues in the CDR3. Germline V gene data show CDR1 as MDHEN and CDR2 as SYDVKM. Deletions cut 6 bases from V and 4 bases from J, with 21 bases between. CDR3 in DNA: TGTGCCAGCAGCAGCCCTACAGGGTTTTATTCCTATGGCTACACCTTC. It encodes CASSSPTGFYSYGYTF.

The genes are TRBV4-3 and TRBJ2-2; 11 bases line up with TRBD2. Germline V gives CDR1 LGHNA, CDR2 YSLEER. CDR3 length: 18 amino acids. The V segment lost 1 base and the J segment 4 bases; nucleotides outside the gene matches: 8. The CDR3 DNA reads TGCGCCAGCAGCCAAGGGGGGCTAGCGGGAGGACTCACCGGGGAGCTGTTTTTT. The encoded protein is CASSQGGLAGGLTGELFF.

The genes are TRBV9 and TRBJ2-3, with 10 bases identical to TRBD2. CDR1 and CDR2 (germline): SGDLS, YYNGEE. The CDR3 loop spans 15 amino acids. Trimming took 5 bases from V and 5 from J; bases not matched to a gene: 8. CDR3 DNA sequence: TGTGCCAGCAGTTCCGAGCGGGAGGGCCTAGATACGCAGTATTTT. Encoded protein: CASSSEREGLDTQYF.

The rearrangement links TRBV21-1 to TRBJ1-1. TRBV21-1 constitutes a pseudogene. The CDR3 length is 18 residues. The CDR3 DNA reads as TGTGCCAGCAGCAAACTTCTTACGTTTCCGGCTCCGAACACTGAAGCTTTCTTT. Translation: CASSKLLTFPAPNTEAFF.

CDR3 amino acids: CASRADAYNEQFF. The CDR3 DNA reads TGTGCCAGCAGAGCAGACGCATACAATGAGCAGTTCTTC. V usage is TRBV6-1 and J usage is TRBJ2-1, with no clear D. The CDR3 consists of 13 residues. Deletions cut 6 bases from V and 4 bases from J, with 10 bases between. Germline CDR1 reads MNHNS; CDR2 reads SASEGT.

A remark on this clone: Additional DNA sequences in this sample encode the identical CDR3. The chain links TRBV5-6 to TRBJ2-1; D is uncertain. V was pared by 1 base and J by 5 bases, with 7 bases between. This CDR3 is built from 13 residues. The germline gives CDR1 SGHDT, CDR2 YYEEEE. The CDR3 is CASSLLQNNEQFF. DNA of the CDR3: TGTGCCAGCAGCTTGTTGCAGAACAATGAGCAGTTCTTC.

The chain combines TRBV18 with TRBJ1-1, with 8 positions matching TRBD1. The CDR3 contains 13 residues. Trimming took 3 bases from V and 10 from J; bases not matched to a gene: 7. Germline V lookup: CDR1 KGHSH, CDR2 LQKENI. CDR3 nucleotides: TGTGCCAGCTCACCGGGACAGGTGGAGTTAGCTTTCTTT. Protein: CASSPGQVELAFF.

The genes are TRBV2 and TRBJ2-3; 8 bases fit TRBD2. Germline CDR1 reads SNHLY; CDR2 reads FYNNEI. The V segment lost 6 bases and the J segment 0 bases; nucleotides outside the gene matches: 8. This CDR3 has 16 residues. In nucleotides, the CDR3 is TGTGCCAGCAGCGTCACTAGCGGAGCTAGCACAGATACGCAGTATTTT. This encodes CASSVTSGASTDTQYF. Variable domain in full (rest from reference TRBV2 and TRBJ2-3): EPEVTQTPSHQVTQMGQEVILRCVPISNHLYFYWYRQILGQKVEFLVSFYNNEISEKSEIFDDQFSVERPDGSNFTLKIRSTKLEDSAMYFCASSVTSGASTDTQYFGPGTRLTVL.

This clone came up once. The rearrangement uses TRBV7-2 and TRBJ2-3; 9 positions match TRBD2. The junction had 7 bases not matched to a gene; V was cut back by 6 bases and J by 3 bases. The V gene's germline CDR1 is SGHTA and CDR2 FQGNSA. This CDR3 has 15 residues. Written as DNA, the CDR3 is TGTGCCAGCAGGAATAGCGGGAGTCTGACAGATACGCAGTATTTT. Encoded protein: CASRNSGSLTDTQYF. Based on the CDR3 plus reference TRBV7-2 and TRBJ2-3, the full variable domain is GAGVSQSPSNKVTEKGKDVELRCDPISGHTALYWYRQSLGQGLEFLIYFQGNSAPDKSGLPSDRFSAERTGGSVSTLTIQRTQQEDSAVYLCASRNSGSLTDTQYFGPGTRLTVL.

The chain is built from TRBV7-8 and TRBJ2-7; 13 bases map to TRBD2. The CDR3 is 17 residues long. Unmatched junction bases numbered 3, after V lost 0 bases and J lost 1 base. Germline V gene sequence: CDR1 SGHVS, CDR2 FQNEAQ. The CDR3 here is CASSLAQLAGGSYEQYF. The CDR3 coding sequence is TGTGCCAGCAGCTTAGCGCAACTAGCGGGAGGGTCCTACGAGCAGTACTTC.

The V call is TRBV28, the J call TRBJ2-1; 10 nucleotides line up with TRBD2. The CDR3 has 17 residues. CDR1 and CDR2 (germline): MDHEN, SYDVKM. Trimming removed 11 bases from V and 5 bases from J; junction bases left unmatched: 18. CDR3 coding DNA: TGTGCCGCAGGCCCTAGCGGGAGATTGGGGTGGAACAATGAGCAGTTCTTC. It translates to CAAGPSGRLGWNNEQFF.

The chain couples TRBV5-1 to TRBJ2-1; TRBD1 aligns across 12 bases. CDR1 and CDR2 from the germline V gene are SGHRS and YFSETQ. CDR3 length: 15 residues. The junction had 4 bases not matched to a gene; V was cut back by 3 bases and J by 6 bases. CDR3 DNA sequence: TGCGCCAGCAGCTCCGGGACAGGGGGCCCCAATGAGCAGTTCTTC. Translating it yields CASSSGTGGPNEQFF.